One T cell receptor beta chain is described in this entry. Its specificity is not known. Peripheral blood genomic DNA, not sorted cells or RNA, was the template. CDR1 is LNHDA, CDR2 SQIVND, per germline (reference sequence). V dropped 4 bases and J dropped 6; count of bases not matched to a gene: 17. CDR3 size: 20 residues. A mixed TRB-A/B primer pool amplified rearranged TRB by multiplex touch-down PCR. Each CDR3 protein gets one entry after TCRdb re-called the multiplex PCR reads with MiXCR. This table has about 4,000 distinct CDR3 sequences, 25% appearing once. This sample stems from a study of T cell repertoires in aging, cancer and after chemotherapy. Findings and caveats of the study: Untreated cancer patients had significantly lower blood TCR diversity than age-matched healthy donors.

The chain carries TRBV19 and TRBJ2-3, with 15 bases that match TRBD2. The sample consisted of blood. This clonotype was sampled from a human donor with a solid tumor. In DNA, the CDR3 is TGTGCCAGTAGTACCCGGACTAGCGGGAGGGCCTCTCGCCCGTGGGATACGCAGTATTTT. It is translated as CASSTRTSGRASRPWDTQYF.